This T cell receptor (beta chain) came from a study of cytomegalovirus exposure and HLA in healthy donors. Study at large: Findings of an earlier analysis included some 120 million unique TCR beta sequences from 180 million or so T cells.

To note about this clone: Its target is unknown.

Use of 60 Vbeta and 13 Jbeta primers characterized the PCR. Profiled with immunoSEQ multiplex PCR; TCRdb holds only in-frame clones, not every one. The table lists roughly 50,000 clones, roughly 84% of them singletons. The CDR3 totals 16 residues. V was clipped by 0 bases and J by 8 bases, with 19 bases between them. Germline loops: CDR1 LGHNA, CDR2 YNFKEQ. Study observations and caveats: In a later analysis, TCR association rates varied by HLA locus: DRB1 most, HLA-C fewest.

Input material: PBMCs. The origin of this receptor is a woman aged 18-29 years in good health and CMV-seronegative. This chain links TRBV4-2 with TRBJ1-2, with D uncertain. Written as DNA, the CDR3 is TGTGCCAGCAGCCAAGATTGGGAGGAGGCAGCGGGAGGCTACACCTTC. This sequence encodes CASSQDWEEAAGGYTF.